These 21 T cell receptor beta chains originate from one sample sequenced in a study of blood T cells in healthy people across ages (dated by TCRdb to the mid-2010s). Library creation used 5' RACE. The sequencer was an Illumina HiSeq 2500. A second PCR of about 6 to 12 cycles was run with a J-beta primer mix and a sample-barcoded 5' primer. TCRdb handled the public reads itself, with Q25 trimming in fastp and clone calling in MiXCR, and kept productive beta chains. Rows with one shared CDR3 protein collapse into an entry with the most common genes and DNA. In this sample the table shows roughly 680,000 distinct CDR3 sequences, 40% to 65% of which occur a single time. The ten largest clones add up to around an eighth of the sample. The sequenced material came from blood. The receptors here all came from a woman aged 80 or older in good health.

This chain connects TRBV20-1 to TRBJ2-4; possibly TRBD1 for D (6 bases). The assigned J gene may be wrong: the sequence end matches TRBJ2-7 better. From germline, CDR1 is DFQATT and CDR2 SNEGSKA (reference sequence). The CDR3 is made up of 14 amino acids. The CDR3 DNA reads TGCAGTGCTAGACCTTACAGGGACTCCTACGAGCAGTACTTC. Protein sequence: CSARPYRDSYEQYF.

This clonotype has at least ten counts. The chain carries TRBV25-1 and TRBJ1-2, with D perhaps matching TRBD1 (6 bases). The length of the CDR3 is 13 residues. Germline values: CDR1 MGHDK, CDR2 SYGVNS. The V end was cut by 8 bases, the J end by 0 bases, with 10 bases between. The CDR3 here is CASLQGPNYGYTF. CDR3 sequence (DNA): TGTGCCAGCCTCCAGGGGCCTAACTATGGCTACACCTTC.

The V gene is TRBV29-1, the J gene TRBJ1-2, with 11 positions matching TRBD1. V gave up 7 bases and J gave up 8 bases; unmatched junction bases: 15. The CDR3 spans 15 residues. Germline V gives CDR1 SQVTM, CDR2 ANQGSEA. CDR3 nucleotides: TGCAGCGCATTAAGGGGACAGGGGGACGCAGGAGGCTACACCTTC. Translated: CSALRGQGDAGGYTF.

This clonotype was found a few times. The chain carries TRBV27 and TRBJ2-6; perhaps TRBD1 as D (6 bases). The CDR3 extends over 15 amino acids. Germline CDR1 and CDR2: MNHEY and SMNVEV (reference sequence). V shed 7 bases and J shed 0 bases, with 10 bases lying between them. This CDR3 reads CASTAQGSGANVLTF. Written as DNA, the CDR3 is TGTGCCAGCACCGCACAGGGCTCTGGGGCCAACGTCCTGACTTTC.

Points on this clonotype: An end of the junction does not agree with germline; a read error may underlie this. The chain uses TRBV11-2 and TRBJ2-2; D not certain. Germline V gives CDR1 SGHAT, CDR2 FQNNGV. This CDR3 is 12 amino acids long. The CDR3 loop is CASSLDPSELFF. The CDR3 DNA reads TGTGCCAGCAGCCTAGACCCGTCGGAGCTGTTTTTT.

This clonotype was detected only a few times. This rearrangement joins TRBV3-1 to TRBJ1-1; maybe TRBD1 (6 bases). CDR3 length: 14 amino acids. V lost 2 bases and J lost 0, with 7 bases in between. Germline V gene lookup returns CDR1 LGHDT and CDR2 YNNKEL (reference sequence). The CDR3 is CASSQQGLNTEAFF. CDR3 in DNA: TGTGCCAGCAGCCAACAGGGGCTGAACACTGAAGCTTTCTTT.

CDR3 in amino acids: CASSEYQTGLGNTGELFF. The CDR3 DNA follows: TGTGCCAGCAGTGAATATCAGACAGGCCTAGGGAACACCGGGGAGCTGTTTTTT. The chain has TRBV25-1 and TRBJ2-2, with D possibly TRBD1 on 6 matching bases. The V gene lost 0 bases and the J gene lost 1 base, with 15 bases spanning the gap. This CDR3 region has 18 residues. Germline-derived CDR1 and CDR2 are MGHDK and SYGVNS. Supplemented by reference TRBV25-1 and TRBJ2-2, the full variable domain reads EADIYQTPRYLVIGTGKKITLECSQTMGHDKMYWYQQDPGMELHLIHYSYGVNSTEKGDLSSESTVSRIRTEHFPLTLESARPSHTSQYLCASSEYQTGLGNTGELFFGEGSRLTVL.

This clonotype occurred a few times. The chain uses TRBV7-8 and TRBJ2-3, with D perhaps given as TRBD1 or TRBD2 (5 bases each). The germline CDR1 and CDR2 sequences are SGHVS and FQNEAQ. V was trimmed by 4 bases and J by 1 base, leaving 12 bases between them. The CDR3 contains 15 residues. The CDR3 region has the DNA TGTGCCAGCAGCTCCGGGACGGAACGCACAGATACGCAGTATTTT. This sequence encodes CASSSGTERTDTQYF.

This clonotype was counted a few times. Here the CDR3 reads CASRETGLNQPQHF. The DNA of the CDR3 is TGTGCCAGCAGGGAGACAGGGCTCAATCAGCCCCAGCATTTT. The chain combines TRBV27 with TRBJ1-5, with 7 nucleotides matching TRBD1. Germline V gene data show CDR1 as MNHEY and CDR2 as SMNVEV (reference sequence). The ends lost 6 bases at V and 3 bases at J; junction bases unmatched: 5. There are 14 residues in the CDR3.

This clonotype was detected only once. A read error may produce the germline difference seen at one junction end. V is TRBV6-2 or TRBV6-3 and J is TRBJ2-6, with 7 bases aligning to TRBD1. The germline V gene encodes CDR1 MNHEY and CDR2 SVGEGT. This CDR3 has 20 amino acids. The chain's CDR3 is CASSYELTGDSWSGANALTF. The CDR3, as DNA: TGTGCCAGCAGTTATGAGTTAACAGGGGATAGTTGGTCTGGGGCCAACGCCCTGACTTTC.

The V and J genes are TRBV4-1 and TRBJ2-3; a possible D gene is TRBD2 (5 bases). The germline V and J ends were trimmed by 4 bases and 1 base, with 15 bases remaining between them. There are 16 residues in the CDR3. The V gene's germline CDR1 is MGHRA and CDR2 YSYEKL. CDR3 region: CASSPAGRTRTDTQYF. The CDR3 region has the DNA TGCGCCAGCAGCCCAGCAGGTAGGACTCGCACAGATACGCAGTATTTT.

This sequence joins TRBV5-1 and TRBJ2-3; D might be TRBD1 (6 bases). V lost 2 bases and J 3 bases, leaving 16 bases between the germline ends. The germline V gene has CDR1 SGHRS and CDR2 YFSETQ. The CDR3 spans 16 residues. The CDR3 protein is CASSFGTGGTTDTQYF. The CDR3 DNA reads TGCGCCAGCAGCTTCGGCACTGGGGGCACGACAGATACGCAGTATTTT.

The chain employs TRBV24-1 and TRBJ1-6, with D tentatively TRBD1 (5 bases). The V end was cut by 7 bases, the J end by 0 bases, with 12 bases between. Per the germline V gene, CDR1 is KGHDR and CDR2 is SFDVKD. This CDR3 is 16 amino acids long. The CDR3 spells CATSRDGSSYNSPLHF. The DNA of the CDR3 is TGTGCCACCAGCCGGGACGGGAGCTCCTATAATTCACCCCTCCACTTT.

V gene TRBV25-1 combines with J gene TRBJ2-1; no firm D call. Trimming pared 1 base from V and 0 bases from J, leaving 10 bases between. This CDR3 comprises 16 residues. CDR1 is MGHDK and CDR2 is SYGVNS in the germline V gene. CDR3 DNA sequence: TGTGCCAGCAGTGAATTCGGCAGGCGCTCCTACAATGAGCAGTTCTTC. Its translation: CASSEFGRRSYNEQFF.

This clonotype came up many times. V usage is TRBV7-6 and J usage is TRBJ2-3; D unresolved. CDR3 length equals 12 residues. V was shortened by 0 bases and J by 10 bases, with 8 bases between the two germline ends. The germline V gene has CDR1 SGHVS and CDR2 FNYEAQ. CDR3 in amino acids: CASSLAGPPQYF. CDR3 nucleotides: TGTGCCAGCAGCTTAGCCGGCCCTCCGCAGTATTTT. Drawing the rest from reference TRBV7-6 and TRBJ2-3, the complete variable domain is GAGVSQSPRYKVTKRGQDVALRCDPISGHVSLYWYRQALGQGPEFLTYFNYEAQQDKSGLPNDRFSAERPEGSISTLTIQRTEQRDSAMYRCASSLAGPPQYFGPGTRLTVL.

This sequence joins TRBV20-1 and TRBJ1-2, with D uncertain. The CDR3 covers 15 residues. Germline CDR1 reads DFQATT; CDR2 reads SNEGSKA (reference sequence). The V end was cut by 0 bases, the J end by 0 bases, with 11 bases between. The CDR3 spells CSARDWGISNYGYTF. The CDR3 coding sequence is TGCAGTGCTAGAGATTGGGGTATTTCTAACTATGGCTACACCTTC.

Concerning this clonotype: One base away lies a much larger clone, so this may be a sequencing read error. The chain links TRBV7-3 to TRBJ2-3; D is perhaps TRBD1 (5 bases). The CDR3 is made up of 15 amino acids. Germline lookup yields CDR1 SGHTA and CDR2 FQGTGA. In nucleotides, the CDR3 is TGTGCCAGCAGCTTAATCAGGGTCGGTACAGATACGCGGTATTTT. Residues: CASSLIRVGTDTRYF. Full variable domain (rest looked up from reference TRBV7-3 and TRBJ2-3): GAGVSQTPSNKVTEKGKYVELRCDPISGHTALYWYRQSLGQGPEFLIYFQGTGAADDSGLPNDRFFAVRPEGSVSTLKIQRTERGDSAVYLCASSLIRVGTDTRYFGPGTRLTVL.

Ten or more counts support this clonotype. The rearrangement links TRBV9 to TRBJ2-5; 8 bases align to TRBD2. The junction had 12 bases not matched to a gene; V was cut back by 0 bases and J by 2 bases. The CDR3 totals 18 residues. Germline CDR1 reads SGDLS; CDR2 reads YYNGEE. The DNA for the CDR3 is TGTGCCAGCAGCGTAGGGGGCGCGGGGGGTTACACACAAGAGACCCAGTACTTC. Protein sequence: CASSVGGAGGYTQETQYF. The full variable domain, in which reference TRBV9 and TRBJ2-5 provide the parts outside the CDR3, is DSGVTQTPKHLITATGQRVTLRCSPRSGDLSVYWYQQSLDQGLQFLIQYYNGEERAKGNILERFSAQQFPDLHSELNLSSLELGDSALYFCASSVGGAGGYTQETQYFGPGTRLLVL.

In this sample, this clonotype turned up a few times. Possible read error: a much larger clone is one base away. The J gene is TRBJ2-7, the V gene TRBV7-9, with D possibly being TRBD1 (6 bases). Trimming removed 5 bases at V and 3 bases at J, with 14 bases between. CDR3 size: 14 residues. Germline CDR1 SEHNR, CDR2 FQNEAQ (reference sequence). In nucleotides, the CDR3 is TGTGCCAGCAGCGTAGGGGGTTTGGGCTACGAGCAGTACTTC. Protein product: CASSVGGLGYEQYF.

This chain connects TRBV3-1 to TRBJ1-2; D call uncertain. The CDR3 covers 12 residues. Trimming cost V 5 bases and J 5 bases, with 9 bases left between them. CDR1 is LGHDT, CDR2 YNNKEL, per germline (reference sequence). In DNA, the CDR3 is TGTGCCAGCAGCGTCGGAGGATATGGCTACACCTTC. Translated: CASSVGGYGYTF.

This clonotype was counted between two and nine times. V gene TRBV6-5 combines with J gene TRBJ2-4, with D possibly matching TRBD1 (5 bases). Deletions cut 2 bases from V and 0 bases from J, with 14 bases between. Germline CDR1 is MNHEY and CDR2 is SVGAGI. The CDR3 runs 17 residues. The CDR3 is CASSYGASGLAKNIQYF. CDR3 DNA: TGTGCCAGCAGTTACGGGGCTAGTGGGCTAGCCAAAAACATTCAGTACTTC.